The rows below give T cell receptor beta chains drawn from one sample of a study of chemoradiotherapy in HPV16-positive cancers. Here immunoSEQ multiplex PCR was the method, and the copy in TCRdb shows in-frame clones only, minus some. The sample lists about 7,000 clones, 75% to 80% occurring once. Sampling was done from a patient who underwent chemoradiotherapy. The receptors were gathered from a human donor with HPV-associated anogenital cancer. Each CDR3 is given with its conserved first and last residue. Fields, in order: J gene, D gene, V gene, clone size, CDR3 DNA, CDR3 protein. A D gene is named only where the DNA matches it firmly. Part of the rows lack a size; the others show once, few, many or a class for expanded clones.

TRBJ2-3 - TRBV4-3 - TGCGCCAGCAGCCAAGGGTCCAGCGAAGTTGCAGATACGCAGTATTTT CASSQGSSEVADTQYF
TRBJ1-1 - TRBV6-4 - TGTGCCAGCAGGAGCAACACTGAAGCTTTCTTT CASRSNTEAFF
TRBJ1-1 - TRBV5-1 - TGCGCCAGCAGCTTGGGCGGGGGCCGGACTGAAGCTTTCTTT CASSLGGGRTEAFF
TRBJ1-2 TRBD1 TRBV9 - TGTGCCAGCAGCGTAGAGTGGACAGGGGGAGGCGGCTACACCTTC CASSVEWTGGGGYTF
TRBJ1-5 - TRBV6-1 - TGTGCCAGCAGTGGATCAGGAGTTTACAATCAGCCCCAGCATTTT CASSGSGVYNQPQHF
TRBJ2-1 - TRBV7-2 - TGTGCCAGCAGCTTAGGCGAACGACAGCACTACAATGAGCAGTTCTTC CASSLGERQHYNEQFF
TRBJ2-7 TRBD1 TRBV7-9 - TGTGCCAGCAGCTCGGGACAGAGGATTTCCTACGAGCAGTACTTC CASSSGQRISYEQYF
TRBJ2-7 - TRBV4-1 - TGCGCCAGCAGCCACTTAGCGGACCCGCTCTACGAGCAGTACTTC CASSHLADPLYEQYF
TRBJ1-4 - TRBV7-9 - TGTGCCAGCAGCTTAAGTAGGGGTTATGAAAAACTGTTTTTT CASSLSRGYEKLFF
TRBJ2-5 - TRBV19 - TGTGCCAGTAGTACAACTACCTTCAAAGAGACCCAGTACTTC CASSTTTFKETQYF
TRBJ2-6 - TRBV2 few TGTGCCAGCACCCTGGCCAACGTCCTGACTTTC CASTLANVLTF
TRBJ2-2 - TRBV28 - TGTGCCAGCAGTTTATGGGGGCACGGGAACACCGGGGAGCTGTTTTTT CASSLWGHGNTGELFF
TRBJ2-1 TRBD2 TRBV11-3 few TGTGCCAGCAGCTTCGGAGGGGAGGGTGAGCAGTTCTTC CASSFGGEGEQFF
TRBJ1-5 - TRBV19 - TGTGCCAGTAGTATAACGCGCAATCAGCCCCAGCATTTT CASSITRNQPQHF
TRBJ1-2 - TRBV29-1 - TGCAGCGTTGAAGTTCCGGAACGGCCTGGCTACACCTTC CSVEVPERPGYTF
TRBJ1-5 TRBD1 TRBV28 - TGTGCCAGCACCAAAGGACAGGTTAATCAGCCCCAGCATTTT CASTKGQVNQPQHF
TRBJ2-7 TRBD1 TRBV4-3 - TGCGCCAGCAGCCTCTCCGAGACAGGGGTCTACGAGCAGTACTTC CASSLSETGVYEQYF
TRBJ2-7 TRBD2 TRBV9 - TGTGCCAGCAGCGTAGCTAGGGTAGCGGGGAACGAGCAGTACTTC CASSVARVAGNEQYF
TRBJ1-1 - TRBV19 - TGTGCCAGTAGTAGACAGAACACTGAAGCTTTCTTT CASSRQNTEAFF
TRBJ2-3 TRBD1 TRBV6-1 - TGTGCCAGCAGGCCGGGAAAGACAGGGATAGATACGCAGTATTTT CASRPGKTGIDTQYF
TRBJ2-7 TRBD1 TRBV5-5 once TGTGCCAGCAGCTGGGGACAGGGGGCCTACGAGCAGTACTTC CASSWGQGAYEQYF
TRBJ2-7 TRBD2 TRBV9 few TGTGCCAGCAGCCCTTCGATCCGGGAGGCGAACTACGAGCAGTACTTC CASSPSIREANYEQYF
TRBJ1-4 - TRBV7-2 - TGTGCCAGCAGAAGGGCGTTGGGTAATGAAAAACTGTTTTTT CASRRALGNEKLFF
TRBJ2-1 - TRBV4-2 - TGTGCCAGCAGCCTCAAGGGGGGCGAGGATGAGCAGTTCTTC CASSLKGGEDEQFF
TRBJ2-5 - TRBV28 - TGTGCCAGCAGTTTGCCCCCCCAGGGAGCCTTCAGGACCCAGTACTTC CASSLPPQGAFRTQYF
TRBJ1-2 - TRBV30 - TGTGCCTGGAGTGTATGGCCCCCTGGCTACACCTTC CAWSVWPPGYTF
TRBJ1-4 - TRBV28 once TGTGCCAGCAGTTTAGGGGGGGACCCTAATGAAAAACTGTTTTTT CASSLGGDPNEKLFF
TRBJ1-5 - TRBV10-3 - TGTGCCTCGAGGGCGGACACAAGCAATCAGCCCCAGCATTTT CASRADTSNQPQHF
TRBJ1-1 - TRBV5-1 - TGCGCCAGCAACCCCGTGGGGGGGGACACTGAAGCTTTCTTT CASNPVGGDTEAFF
TRBJ2-1 TRBD2 TRBV28 - TGTGCCAGCAGCGGACTAGTGTCGTTCTTC CASSGLVSFF
TRBJ2-7 TRBD1 TRBV5-6 - TGTGCCAGCAGCTCTGACAGGGCCTACGAGCAGTACTTC CASSSDRAYEQYF
TRBJ1-3 - TRBV28 - TGTGCCAGCAGCCCTCCGGGCAGCTCTGGAAACACCATATATTTT CASSPPGSSGNTIYF
TRBJ1-1 - TRBV2 - TGTGCCACCAACTCCAGGGGACTGAACACTGAAGCTTTCTTT CATNSRGLNTEAFF
TRBJ1-1 - TRBV18 - TGTGCCAGCTCATCAGGGTACACTGAAGCTTTCTTT CASSSGYTEAFF
TRBJ2-7 TRBD1 TRBV5-1 - TGCGCCAGCAGCTTGGTTGGGACAGGGACGGACGAGCAGTACTTC CASSLVGTGTDEQYF
TRBJ1-5 - TRBV28 - TGTGCCAGCAGTTCTTTTAGGTCTAGTTCTAGCAATCAGCCCCAGCATTTT CASSSFRSSSSNQPQHF
TRBJ2-1 TRBD2 TRBV19 - TGTGCCAGTAGTATTCCCACACTAGCGGGAGTTTCCAATGAGCAGTTCTTC CASSIPTLAGVSNEQFF
TRBJ2-7 TRBD2 TRBV19 few TGTGCCAGTAGTATTGCTAGCGGGACGGTCGAGCAGTACTTC CASSIASGTVEQYF
TRBJ1-4 - TRBV7-9 - TGTGCCAGCAGCCCCGGGGCAGGGGCTAATGAAAAACTGTTTTTT CASSPGAGANEKLFF
TRBJ1-1 - TRBV6-6 once TGTGCCAGCAGTTACACGACAGGGAACACTGAAGCTTTCTTT CASSYTTGNTEAFF
TRBJ1-3 - TRBV5-1 few TGCGCCAGCAGCTTGGAAACTCTAGGCTCTGGAAACACCATATATTTT CASSLETLGSGNTIYF
TRBJ1-2 - TRBV4-3 - TGCGCCAGCAGCCAAGATACGGGTGAATCGGGGGGCTACACCTTC CASSQDTGESGGYTF
TRBJ2-2 TRBD2 TRBV27 - TGTGCCAGCAGTCCGGGGACTAGCGGGAACACCGGGGAGCTGTTTTTT CASSPGTSGNTGELFF
TRBJ2-7 - TRBV2 - TGTGCCAGCAGTGAAGATGGACACAACTCCTACGAGCAGTACTTC CASSEDGHNSYEQYF
TRBJ1-2 - TRBV6-1 - TGTGCCAGCAGTGATGGAGGCGGAGGGATAGGCTACACCTTC CASSDGGGGIGYTF
TRBJ2-7 - TRBV18 - TGTGCCAGCTCACCACCAGGGCTGTTGTACGAGCAGTACTTC CASSPPGLLYEQYF
TRBJ2-7 - TRBV5-6 - TGTGCCAGCGGCGCCACCAAGCTGGCAGGCTACGAGCAGTACTTC CASGATKLAGYEQYF
TRBJ2-5 - TRBV9 once TGTGCCAGCAGCGCCGGAGCGGGTAACCAAGAGACCCAGTACTTC CASSAGAGNQETQYF
TRBJ2-7 TRBD1 TRBV28 - TGTGCCAGTTTCCCAGGGACAGCACCCTACGAGCAGTACTTC CASFPGTAPYEQYF
TRBJ1-5 - TRBV7-7 few TGTGCTAGCAGCCGAAGTGGCAACAATATGCCCCAGCATTTT CASSRSGNNMPQHF
TRBJ1-6 - TRBV28 - TGTGCCAGCAGTTCAGGGGTGGTCAGGAATTCACCCCTCCACTTT CASSSGVVRNSPLHF
TRBJ1-5 - TRBV19 - TGTGCCAGTAGTATAGATCGGGGGGGAAATCAGCCCCAGCATTTT CASSIDRGGNQPQHF
TRBJ2-7 TRBD2 TRBV28 - TGTGCCAGCAGGATAGCGGGAGTGAGCTCCTACGAGCAGTACTTC CASRIAGVSSYEQYF
TRBJ1-5 TRBD1 TRBV7-9 - TGTGCCAGCAGCGCGGGACAGGGCGCGAATCAGCCCCAGCATTTT CASSAGQGANQPQHF
TRBJ2-7 - TRBV18 - TGTGCCAGCTCACCCGGGACAAACTCCTACGAGCAGTACTTC CASSPGTNSYEQYF